Listed below are T cell receptor beta chains from one sample, sequenced in a study of T-cell reconstitution after alpha-beta-depleted transplantation in children. MiXCR was run by TCRdb on the PCR reads, yielding one entry per CDR3 protein. The sample comprises roughly 350,000 distinct CDR3 sequences, about a tenth of which are singletons, and around 2.5% rests with the top ten. The specimen comprised PBMCs from the stem cell graft donor, sampled from the stem cell graft. Every receptor here comes from a human donor who donated a stem cell graft to a child with acute lymphoblastic leukemia. CDR3s include the opening cysteine and the closing phenylalanine or tryptophan. The order of the fields is D gene, clone size, J gene, CDR3 length, V gene, CDR3 protein, CDR3 DNA. The D gene is left open where the match is weak. Rows give clone size only sometimes, using once, few, many, or a class for an expanded clone.

TRBD1 | few | TRBJ2-1 | 17 | TRBV20-1 | CSARDRGQGRSYNEQFF | TGCAGTGCTAGAGATCGAGGACAGGGGAGGTCCTACAATGAGCAGTTCTTC
NA | NA | TRBJ2-7 | 14 | TRBV11-2 | CASSLDIWVAEQYF | TGTGCCAGCAGCTTAGATATCTGGGTTGCGGAGCAGTACTTC
TRBD1 | few | TRBJ2-7 | 14 | TRBV20-1 | CSARGGTGLYEQYF | TGCAGTGCTAGAGGGGGGACAGGGTTATACGAGCAGTACTTC
TRBD2 | few | TRBJ2-1 | 13 | TRBV27 | CASRRGIYNEQFF | TGTGCCAGCAGGCGGGGGATCTACAATGAGCAGTTCTTC
TRBD1 | NA | TRBJ2-7 | 14 | TRBV7-2 | CASSLGDRRYEQYF | TGTGCCAGCAGCTTAGGGGACAGGCGCTACGAGCAGTACTTC
TRBD2 | few | TRBJ2-3 | 14 | TRBV7-9 | CASGRTSGADTQYF | TGTGCCAGCGGCCGGACTAGCGGTGCAGATACGCAGTATTTT
NA | many | TRBJ2-7 | 14 | TRBV27 | CASSLSGPSYEQYF | TGTGCCAGCAGTTTGAGCGGGCCCTCCTACGAGCAGTACTTC
TRBD1 | NA | TRBJ2-1 | 16 | TRBV3-1 | CASSHLNRGRDNEQFF | TGTGCCAGCAGCCACCTCAACAGGGGACGGGACAATGAGCAGTTCTTC
NA | NA | TRBJ1-5 | 15 | TRBV4-1 | CASSPEPSGNQPQHF | TGCGCCAGCAGCCCCGAGCCGTCGGGGAATCAGCCCCAGCATTTT
NA | NA | TRBJ2-3 | 19 | TRBV23-1 | CASTHQVGQNPWDTDTQYF | TGCGCCAGCACACACCAAGTCGGACAAAACCCTTGGGACACAGATACGCAGTATTTT
TRBD1 | few | TRBJ1-5 | 16 | TRBV28 | CASHSRQGWGNQPQHF | TGTGCCAGCCATTCGAGACAGGGCTGGGGAAATCAGCCCCAGCATTTT
NA | NA | TRBJ2-3 | 14 | TRBV7-6 | CASSLGPDTDTQYF | TGTGCCAGCAGCTTGGGGCCCGACACAGATACGCAGTATTTT
TRBD1 | many | TRBJ1-6 | 15 | TRBV28 | CASSYLTGGPSPLHF | TGTGCCAGCAGCTACCTCACAGGGGGACCTTCACCCCTCCACTTT